The T cell receptor beta chain described here comes from a study of cytomegalovirus exposure and HLA in healthy donors. Germline values: CDR1 LNHDA, CDR2 SQIVND (reference sequence). With V trimmed by 3 bases and J by 5 bases, 6 bases remained unmatched. There are 15 residues in the CDR3. As concerns this clone: The antigen is unknown.

Findings of the study overall: As confirmed in vitro, a few CMV-associated chains were specific for CMV antigens. Cytomegalovirus-associated TCR beta chains were listed, numbering 164.

Measured with immunoSEQ multiplex PCR; TCRdb has only the in-frame clones, and not every one. The sample has about 98,000 clones, 87% seen once. J is TRBJ2-5 and V is TRBV19; 10 positions agree with TRBD2. Sequenced: PBMCs. This receptor was identified in a young man in good health and CMV-seropositive. The CDR3 nucleotides are TGTGCCAGTAGTATCAGGAGCGGGAGGGGTGAGACCCAGTACTTC. Translation: CASSIRSGRGETQYF. The variable domain in full, with the rest retrieved from reference TRBV19 and TRBJ2-5, is DGGITQSPKYLFRKEGQNVTLSCEQNLNHDAMYWYRQDPGQGLRLIYYSQIVNDFQKGDIAEGYSVSREKKESFPLTVTSAQKNPTAFYLCASSIRSGRGETQYFGPGTRLLVL.